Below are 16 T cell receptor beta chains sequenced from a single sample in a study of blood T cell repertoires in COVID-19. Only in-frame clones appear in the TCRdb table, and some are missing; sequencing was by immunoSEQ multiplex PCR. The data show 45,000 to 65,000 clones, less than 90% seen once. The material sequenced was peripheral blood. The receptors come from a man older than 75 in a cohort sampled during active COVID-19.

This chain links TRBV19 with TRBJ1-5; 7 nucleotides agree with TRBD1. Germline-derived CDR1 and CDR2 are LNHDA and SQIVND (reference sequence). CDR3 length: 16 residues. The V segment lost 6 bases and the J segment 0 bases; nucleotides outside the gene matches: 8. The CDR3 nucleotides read TGTGCCAGTAGCACGACAGGGTACGGTAGCAATCAGCCCCAGCATTTT. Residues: CASSTTGYGSNQPQHF.

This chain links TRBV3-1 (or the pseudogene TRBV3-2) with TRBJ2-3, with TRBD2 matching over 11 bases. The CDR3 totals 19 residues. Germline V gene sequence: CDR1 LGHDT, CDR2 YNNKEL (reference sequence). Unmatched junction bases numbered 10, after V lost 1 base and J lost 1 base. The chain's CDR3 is CASSQVSSSGRSRTDTQYF. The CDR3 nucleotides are TGTGCCAGCAGCCAAGTATCTTCTAGCGGGAGGTCCCGCACAGATACGCAGTATTTT.

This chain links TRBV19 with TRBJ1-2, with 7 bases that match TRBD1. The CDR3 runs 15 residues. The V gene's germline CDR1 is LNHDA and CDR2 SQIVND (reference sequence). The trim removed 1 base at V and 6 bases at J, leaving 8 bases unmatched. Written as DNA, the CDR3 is TGTGCCAGTAGTATAGTCGGCAGGGGGAAGAATGGCTACACCTTC. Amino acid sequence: CASSIVGRGKNGYTF.

The CDR3 coding sequence is TGCGCCAGCAGCTTGGAAGTGGGAGAGAACACCGGGGAGCTGTTTTTT. Protein: CASSLEVGENTGELFF. The genes are TRBV5-1 and TRBJ2-2, with D maybe TRBD2 (5 bases). Germline V gene data show CDR1 as SGHRS and CDR2 as YFSETQ. Trimming stripped 0 bases from V and 1 base from J, with 10 bases between. The CDR3 extends over 16 amino acids. Supplemented by reference TRBV5-1 and TRBJ2-2, the full variable domain reads KAGVTQTPRYLIKTRGQQVTLSCSPISGHRSVSWYQQTPGQGLQFLFEYFSETQRNKGNFPGRFSGRQFSNSRSEMNVSTLELGDSALYLCASSLEVGENTGELFFGEGSRLTVL.

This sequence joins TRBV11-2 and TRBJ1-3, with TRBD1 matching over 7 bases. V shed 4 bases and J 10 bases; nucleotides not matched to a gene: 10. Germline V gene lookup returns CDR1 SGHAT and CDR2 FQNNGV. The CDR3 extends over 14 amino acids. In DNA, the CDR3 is TGTGCCAGCAGCTCCTCCCCAGGGGGGTTTACCATATATTTT. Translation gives CASSSSPGGFTIYF.

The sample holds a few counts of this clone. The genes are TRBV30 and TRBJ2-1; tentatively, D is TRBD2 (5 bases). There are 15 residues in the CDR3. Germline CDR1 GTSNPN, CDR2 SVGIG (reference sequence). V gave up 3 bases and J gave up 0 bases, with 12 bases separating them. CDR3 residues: CAWRATRSSYNEQFF. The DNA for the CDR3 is TGTGCCTGGAGGGCAACTAGGAGCTCCTACAATGAGCAGTTCTTC.

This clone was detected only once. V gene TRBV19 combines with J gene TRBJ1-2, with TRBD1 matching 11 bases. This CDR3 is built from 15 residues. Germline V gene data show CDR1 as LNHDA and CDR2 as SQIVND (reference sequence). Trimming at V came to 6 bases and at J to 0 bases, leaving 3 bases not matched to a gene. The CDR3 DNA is TGTGCCAGTAGCCGGACAGGGGGCGCTAACTATGGCTACACCTTC. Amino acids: CASSRTGGANYGYTF. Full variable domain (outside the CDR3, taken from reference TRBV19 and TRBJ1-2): DGGITQSPKYLFRKEGQNVTLSCEQNLNHDAMYWYRQDPGQGLRLIYYSQIVNDFQKGDIAEGYSVSREKKESFPLTVTSAQKNPTAFYLCASSRTGGANYGYTFGSGTRLTVV.

The CDR3 sequence: CASVKGVGVGETQYF. As DNA, the CDR3 is TGTGCCAGCGTCAAAGGGGTAGGGGTCGGCGAGACCCAGTACTTC. V and J are TRBV6-5 and TRBJ2-5; tentative D call: TRBD1 (5 bases). The CDR3 spans 15 residues. The V gene's germline CDR1 is MNHEY and CDR2 SVGAGI. Trimming shortened V by 8 bases and J by 5 bases, and 21 bases separated the two germline ends.

DNA for the CDR3: TGCACCAGCAGCCAAGATCCGCTAGCGGGAGGGGTCGAAGAGACCCAGTACTTC. This codes for CTSSQDPLAGGVEETQYF. The rearrangement uses TRBV1 and TRBJ2-5; the table's D call, TRBD2, has no DNA check behind it. TRBV1 is reported as a pseudogene. This CDR3 has 18 residues.

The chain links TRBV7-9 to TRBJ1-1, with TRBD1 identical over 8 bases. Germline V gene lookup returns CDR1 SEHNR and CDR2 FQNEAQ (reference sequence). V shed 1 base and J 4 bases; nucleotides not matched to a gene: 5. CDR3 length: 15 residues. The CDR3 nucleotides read TGTGCCAGCAGCTTAGATCAGGGGGCGAGCACTGAAGCTTTCTTT. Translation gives CASSLDQGASTEAFF.

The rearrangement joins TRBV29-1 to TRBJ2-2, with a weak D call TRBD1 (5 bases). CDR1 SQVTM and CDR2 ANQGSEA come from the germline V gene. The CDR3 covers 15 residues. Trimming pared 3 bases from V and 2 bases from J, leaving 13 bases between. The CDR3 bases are TGCAGCGTTGATGGGGCAGGTCGCAACACCGGGGAGCTGTTTTTT. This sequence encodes CSVDGAGRNTGELFF.

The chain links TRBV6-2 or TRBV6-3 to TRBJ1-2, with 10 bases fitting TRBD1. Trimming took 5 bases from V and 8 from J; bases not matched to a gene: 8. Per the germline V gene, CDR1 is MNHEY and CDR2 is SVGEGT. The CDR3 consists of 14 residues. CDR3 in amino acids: CASSADRGLGGYTF. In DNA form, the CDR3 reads TGTGCCAGCAGTGCCGACAGGGGGCTTGGAGGCTACACCTTC.

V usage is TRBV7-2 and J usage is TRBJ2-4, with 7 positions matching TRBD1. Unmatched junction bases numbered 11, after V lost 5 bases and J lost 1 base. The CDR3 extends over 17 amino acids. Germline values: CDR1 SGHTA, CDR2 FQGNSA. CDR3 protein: CASSPGIGRGAKNIQYF. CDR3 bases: TGTGCCAGCAGCCCGGGGATCGGCAGGGGGGCCAAAAACATTCAGTACTTC.

CDR3 nucleotide sequence: TGTGCCAGTAGTATAACCGGGACAGGGGGGGCCACTGAAGCTTTCTTT. This encodes CASSITGTGGATEAFF. V usage is TRBV19 and J usage is TRBJ1-1; 11 bases are a match to TRBD1. The CDR3 runs 16 residues. V was pared by 2 bases and J by 4 bases, with 6 bases of the junction left unmatched. The germline V gene has CDR1 LNHDA and CDR2 SQIVND (reference sequence). Using reference TRBV19 and TRBJ1-1 for the parts outside the CDR3, the full variable domain is DGGITQSPKYLFRKEGQNVTLSCEQNLNHDAMYWYRQDPGQGLRLIYYSQIVNDFQKGDIAEGYSVSREKKESFPLTVTSAQKNPTAFYLCASSITGTGGATEAFFGQGTRLTVV.

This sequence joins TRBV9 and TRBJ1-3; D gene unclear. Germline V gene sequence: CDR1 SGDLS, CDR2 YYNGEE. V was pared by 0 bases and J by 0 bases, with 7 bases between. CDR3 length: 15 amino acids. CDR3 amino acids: CASSVVGSSGNTIYF. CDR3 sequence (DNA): TGTGCCAGCAGCGTAGTCGGTTCCTCTGGAAACACCATATATTTT.

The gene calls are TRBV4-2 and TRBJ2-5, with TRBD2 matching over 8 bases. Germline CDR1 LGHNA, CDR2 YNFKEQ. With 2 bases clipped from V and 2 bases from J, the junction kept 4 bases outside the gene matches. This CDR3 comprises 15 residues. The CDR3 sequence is CASSQWTGGQETQYF. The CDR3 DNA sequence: TGTGCCAGCAGCCAATGGACGGGGGGGCAAGAGACCCAGTACTTC.